This T cell receptor (beta chain) was profiled in a study of OX40 agonist ivuxolimab in advanced cancers. Study overall: Those treated in dose escalation had hepatocellular carcinoma, melanoma, renal cell cancer or head and neck cancer. Partial responses were observed in three patients, of whom one had hepatocellular carcinoma and two had cutaneous melanoma.

Overall study findings and caveats: Some patients without response likewise showed low normalized clonal expansion.

On cycle 4 day 1 and cycle 7 day 1, as well as at baseline, blood was sampled. Some clones are missing from TCRdb's copy, which holds only in-frame ones; the method was immunoSEQ multiplex PCR. The sample carries approximately 50,000 clones, around 80% recorded once. In regard to this clone: Its target is not known.

This TCR was recovered from an adult with an advanced solid tumor such as melanoma, head and neck, liver or kidney cancer. The sample here was CD4+ or CD8+ T cells sorted from blood, taken in a trial of the OX40 agonist ivuxolimab.

The CDR3 sequence: CASSRGPQTSLTNEQFF. For the CDR3, the DNA is TGTGCCAGCAGCCGCGGACCCCAGACATCTTTAACTAATGAGCAGTTCTTC. V is TRBV7-8 and J is TRBJ2-1; D unclear. Trimming removed 5 bases from V and 7 bases from J, with 24 bases in between. Per germline, CDR1 SGHVS and CDR2 FQNEAQ. The CDR3 is 17 residues long.